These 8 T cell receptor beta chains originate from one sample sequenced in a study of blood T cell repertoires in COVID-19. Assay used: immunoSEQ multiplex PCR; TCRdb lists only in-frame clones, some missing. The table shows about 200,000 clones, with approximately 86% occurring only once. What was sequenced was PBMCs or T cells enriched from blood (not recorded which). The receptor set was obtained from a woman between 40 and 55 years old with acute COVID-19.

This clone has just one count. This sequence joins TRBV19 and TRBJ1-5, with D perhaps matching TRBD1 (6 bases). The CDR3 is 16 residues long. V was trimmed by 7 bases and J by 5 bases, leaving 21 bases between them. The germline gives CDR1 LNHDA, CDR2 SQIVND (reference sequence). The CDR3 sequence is CASTMGGAPVDQPQHF. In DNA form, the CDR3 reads TGTGCCAGTACCATGGGGGGGGCCCCGGTCGATCAGCCCCAGCATTTT.

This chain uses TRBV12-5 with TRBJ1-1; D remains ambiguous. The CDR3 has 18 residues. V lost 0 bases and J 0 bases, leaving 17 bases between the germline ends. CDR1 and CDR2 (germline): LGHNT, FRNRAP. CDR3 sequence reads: CASGLVQIGRLMNTEAFF. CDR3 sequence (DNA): TGTGCTAGTGGTTTGGTACAAATTGGCAGACTCATGAACACTGAAGCTTTCTTT.

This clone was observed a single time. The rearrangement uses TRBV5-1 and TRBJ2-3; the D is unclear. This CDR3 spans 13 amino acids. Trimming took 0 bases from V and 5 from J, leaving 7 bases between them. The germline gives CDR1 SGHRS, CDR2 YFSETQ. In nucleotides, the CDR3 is TGCGCCAGCAGCTTGGGACTTGAAGATACGCAGTATTTT. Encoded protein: CASSLGLEDTQYF.

The CDR3 here is CASSPAGLAGAVYNEQFF. CDR3 DNA: TGTGCCAGCTCACCAGCAGGACTAGCGGGAGCTGTCTACAATGAGCAGTTCTTC. V is TRBV18 and J is TRBJ2-1; the match to TRBD2 covers 13 bases. The CDR3 runs to 18 residues. CDR1 and CDR2 (germline): KGHSH, LQKENI. V shed 2 bases and J 3 bases; nucleotides not matched to a gene: 7. Combining the CDR3 with reference TRBV18 and TRBJ2-1 gives the whole variable domain NAGVMQNPRHLVRRRGQEARLRCSPMKGHSHVYWYRQLPEEGLKFMVYLQKENIIDESGMPKERFSAEFPKEGPSILRIQQVVRGDSAAYFCASSPAGLAGAVYNEQFFGPGTRLTVL.

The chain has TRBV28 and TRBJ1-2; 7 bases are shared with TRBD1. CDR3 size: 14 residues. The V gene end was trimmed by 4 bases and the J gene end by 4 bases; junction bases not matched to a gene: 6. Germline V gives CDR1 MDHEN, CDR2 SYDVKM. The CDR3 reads CASSWRGRGYGYTF. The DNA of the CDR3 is TGTGCCAGCAGTTGGAGGGGGCGCGGCTATGGCTACACCTTC.

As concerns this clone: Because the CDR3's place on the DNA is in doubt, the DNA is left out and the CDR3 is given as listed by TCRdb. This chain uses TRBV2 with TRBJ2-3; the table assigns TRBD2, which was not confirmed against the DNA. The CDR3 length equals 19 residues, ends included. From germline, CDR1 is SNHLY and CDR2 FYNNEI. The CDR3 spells CASSEASVLGGLIPDTQYF.

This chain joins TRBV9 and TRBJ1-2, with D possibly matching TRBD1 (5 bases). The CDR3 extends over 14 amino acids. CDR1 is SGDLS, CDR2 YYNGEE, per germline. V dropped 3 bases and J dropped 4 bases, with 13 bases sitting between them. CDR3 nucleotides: TGTGCCAGCAGCGCTCTTGCGGGACCCTATGGCTACACCTTC. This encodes CASSALAGPYGYTF.

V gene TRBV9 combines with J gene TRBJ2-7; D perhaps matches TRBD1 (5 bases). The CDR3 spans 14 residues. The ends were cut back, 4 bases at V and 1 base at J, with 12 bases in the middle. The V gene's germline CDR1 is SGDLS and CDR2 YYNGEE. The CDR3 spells CASSNPGQSYEQYF. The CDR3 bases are TGTGCCAGCAGCAACCCAGGGCAATCCTACGAGCAGTACTTC.